This passage covers 6 T cell receptor beta chains from one sample sequenced in a study of Graves' ophthalmopathy and Graves' hyperthyroidism. The TCR beta CDR3 regions underwent amplification from RNA transcripts. Second-round multiplex PCR came after first-round RT-PCR with HTBI primers. MiXCR, run by TCRdb on the multiplex PCR reads, gives a single entry per CDR3 protein. The data show approximately 540,000 distinct CDR3 sequences, with under 45% seen just once and roughly 4% held by the top ten. Sample: peripheral blood or thyroid tissue (not recorded which). The receptors were sampled from an adult man with Graves' hyperthyroidism.

This clonotype has at least ten counts. The rearrangement links TRBV20-1 to TRBJ1-6; D might be TRBD1 (5 bases). The CDR3 is 15 amino acids. CDR1 is DFQATT and CDR2 is SNEGSKA in the germline V gene (reference sequence). Trimming took 0 bases from V and 10 from J, leaving 16 bases between them. The CDR3 here is CSARDIGSGDSPLHF. DNA of the CDR3: TGCAGTGCTAGAGATATCGGATCCGGGGACTCACCCCTCCACTTT.

The sample holds many counts of this clonotype. The chain links TRBV6-5 to TRBJ1-4; possible D gene TRBD1, 6 bases. CDR1 MNHEY and CDR2 SVGAGI come from the germline V gene. This CDR3 comprises 14 residues. V was trimmed by 6 bases and J by 8 bases, leaving 16 bases between them. CDR3 nucleotides: TGTGCCAGCAGCCAAGGGACACGCCGAGAAAAACTGTTTTTT. Protein product: CASSQGTRREKLFF.

There are a few counts of this clonotype. The chain has TRBV5-5 and TRBJ2-2, with unresolved D. Deletions cut 3 bases from V and 5 bases from J, with 11 bases between. Germline V gives CDR1 SGHKS, CDR2 YYEKEE (reference sequence). The CDR3 totals 14 residues. The CDR3 is CASSSYQLTGELFF. CDR3 in DNA: TGTGCCAGCAGCTCGTACCAACTTACCGGGGAGCTGTTTTTT.

This clonotype was detected many times. V and J are TRBV7-8 and TRBJ2-5; tentative D call: TRBD2 (7 bases). The CDR3 is made up of 15 amino acids. Trimming pared 7 bases from V and 5 bases from J, leaving 20 bases between. Germline V gene data show CDR1 as SGHVS and CDR2 as FQNEAQ. CDR3 DNA sequence: TGTGCCAGCAAATCCGAGGGGGGGGTGCTCGAGACCCAGTACTTC. It is translated as CASKSEGGVLETQYF.

This clonotype has a single count. One end of the junction is discordant with germline, which a read error may explain. CDR3 region: CANSPLGGENTGELFF. DNA of the CDR3: TGTGCCAACAGCCCCCTGGGGGGCGAGAACACCGGGGAGCTGTTTTTT. The V and J genes are TRBV7-9 and TRBJ2-2, with D tentatively TRBD1 or TRBD2 (6 bases each). The CDR3 contains 16 residues. From germline, CDR1 is SEHNR and CDR2 FQNEAQ (reference sequence).

This clonotype has at least ten counts. In DNA form, the CDR3 reads TGTGCCAGCAGCGTGACAGCTCTTTATTCTGGAAACACCATATATTTT. It yields the protein CASSVTALYSGNTIYF. The chain recombines TRBV7-2 with TRBJ1-3; maybe TRBD1 (5 bases). Germline CDR1 SGHTA, CDR2 FQGNSA. The CDR3 totals 16 residues. V was trimmed by 5 bases and J by 1 base, leaving 15 bases between them.